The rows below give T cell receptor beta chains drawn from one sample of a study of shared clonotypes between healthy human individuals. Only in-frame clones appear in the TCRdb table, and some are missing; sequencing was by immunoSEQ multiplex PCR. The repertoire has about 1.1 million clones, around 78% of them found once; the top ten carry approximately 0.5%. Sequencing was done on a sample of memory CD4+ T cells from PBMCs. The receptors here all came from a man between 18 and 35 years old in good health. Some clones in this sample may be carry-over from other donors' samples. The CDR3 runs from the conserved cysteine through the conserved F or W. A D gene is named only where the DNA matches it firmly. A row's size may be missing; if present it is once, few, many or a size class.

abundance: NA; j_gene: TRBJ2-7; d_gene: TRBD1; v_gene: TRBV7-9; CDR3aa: CASSHPRDRAYEQYF; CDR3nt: TGTGCCAGCAGCCATCCACGGGACAGGGCCTACGAGCAGTACTTC
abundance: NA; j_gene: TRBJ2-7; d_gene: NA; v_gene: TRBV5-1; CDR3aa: CASSLGPAYEQYF; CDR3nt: TGCGCCAGCAGCTTGGGACCGGCCTACGAGCAGTACTTC
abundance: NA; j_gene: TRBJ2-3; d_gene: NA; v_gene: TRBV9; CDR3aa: CASSPSTGTDTQYF; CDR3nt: TGTGCCAGCAGCCCAAGTACAGGGACAGATACGCAGTATTTT
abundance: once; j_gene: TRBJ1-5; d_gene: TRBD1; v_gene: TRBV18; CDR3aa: CASSPGTGDRDQPQHF; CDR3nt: TGTGCCAGCTCCCCTGGAACAGGGGATAGGGATCAGCCCCAGCATTTT
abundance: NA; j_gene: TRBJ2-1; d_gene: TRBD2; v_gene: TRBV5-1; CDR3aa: CASRILAGKVDEQFF; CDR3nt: TGCGCCAGCAGAATACTAGCGGGAAAGGTCGATGAGCAGTTCTTC
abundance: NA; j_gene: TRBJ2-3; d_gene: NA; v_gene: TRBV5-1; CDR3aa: CASSFPTTDTQYF; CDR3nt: TGCGCCAGCAGCTTCCCGACCACAGATACGCAGTATTTT
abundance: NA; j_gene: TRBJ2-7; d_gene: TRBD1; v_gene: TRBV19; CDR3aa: CASTPPGQAGEQYF; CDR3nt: TGTGCCAGTACCCCTCCGGGACAGGCGGGTGAGCAGTACTTC
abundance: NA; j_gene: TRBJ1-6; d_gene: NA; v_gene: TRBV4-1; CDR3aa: CASSQGGQGEHNSPLHF; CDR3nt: TGCGCCAGCAGCCAAGGCGGACAAGGAGAGCATAATTCACCCCTCCACTTT
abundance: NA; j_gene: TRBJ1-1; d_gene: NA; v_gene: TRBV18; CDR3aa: CASSPVGAGKTEAFF; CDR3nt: TGTGCCAGCTCACCAGTGGGGGCGGGAAAGACTGAAGCTTTCTTT
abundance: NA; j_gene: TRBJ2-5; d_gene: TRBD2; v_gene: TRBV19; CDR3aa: CASRRITGASGNQETQYF; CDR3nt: TGTGCCAGTAGGAGAATAACTGGGGCTAGCGGCAATCAAGAGACCCAGTACTTC
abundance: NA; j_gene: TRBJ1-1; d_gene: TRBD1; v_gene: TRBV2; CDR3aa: CASKGQGGVNTEAFF; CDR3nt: TGTGCCAGCAAGGGACAGGGAGGAGTGAACACTGAAGCTTTCTTT
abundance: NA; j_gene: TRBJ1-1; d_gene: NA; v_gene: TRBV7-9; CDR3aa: CASSLGSAGNTEAFF; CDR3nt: TGTGCCAGCAGCTTAGGATCTGCGGGGAACACTGAAGCTTTCTTT
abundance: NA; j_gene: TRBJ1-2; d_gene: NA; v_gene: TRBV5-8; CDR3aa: CASSLWGGFEGYTF; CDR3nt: TGTGCCAGCAGCTTGTGGGGGGGCTTCGAGGGCTACACCTTC
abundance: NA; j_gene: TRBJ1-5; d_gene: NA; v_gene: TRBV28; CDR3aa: CASSGGTPLNQPQHF; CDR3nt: TGTGCCAGCAGCGGCGGGACACCTTTAAATCAGCCCCAGCATTTT
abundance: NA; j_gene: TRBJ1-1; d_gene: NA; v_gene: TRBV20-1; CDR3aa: CSAHTGPGAFF; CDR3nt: TGCAGTGCACATACAGGGCCGGGGGCTTTCTTT
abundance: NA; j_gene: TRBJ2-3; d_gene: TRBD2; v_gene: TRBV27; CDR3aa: CASSTLFSGYTDTQYF; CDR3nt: TGTGCCAGCAGTACGCTCTTTAGCGGGTACACAGATACGCAGTATTTT
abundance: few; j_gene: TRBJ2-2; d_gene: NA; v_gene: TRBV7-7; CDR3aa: CASSFTVNTGELFF; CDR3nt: TGTGCCAGCAGTTTCACTGTGAACACCGGGGAGCTGTTTTTT
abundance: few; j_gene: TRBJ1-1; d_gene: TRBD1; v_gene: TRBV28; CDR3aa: CASSPGQGGKAFF; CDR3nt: TGTGCCAGCAGTCCAGGACAGGGGGGAAAAGCTTTCTTT
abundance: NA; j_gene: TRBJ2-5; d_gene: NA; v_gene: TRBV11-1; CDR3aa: CASSLGPQETQYF; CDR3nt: TGTGCCAGCAGCTTAGGGCCACAAGAGACCCAGTACTTC
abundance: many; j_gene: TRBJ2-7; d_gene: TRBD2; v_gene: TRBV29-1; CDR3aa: CSVEGLREDYFSSSYEQYF; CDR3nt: TGCAGCGTTGAAGGGTTGCGGGAGGATTACTTCTCAAGCTCCTACGAGCAGTACTTC
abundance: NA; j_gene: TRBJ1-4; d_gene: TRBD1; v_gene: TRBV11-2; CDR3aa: CASSLARQGWTNEKLFF; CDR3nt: TGTGCCAGCAGCTTAGCCCGACAGGGTTGGACTAATGAAAAACTGTTTTTT
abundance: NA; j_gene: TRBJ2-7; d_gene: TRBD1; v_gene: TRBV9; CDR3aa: CASSVGQGNYEQYF; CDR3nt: TGTGCCAGCAGCGTAGGACAGGGGAACTACGAGCAGTACTTC
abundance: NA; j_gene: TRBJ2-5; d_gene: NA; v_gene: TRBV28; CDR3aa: CASSPAGQGQTQYF; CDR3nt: TGTGCCAGCTCCCCCGCCGGGCAGGGACAGACCCAGTACTTC
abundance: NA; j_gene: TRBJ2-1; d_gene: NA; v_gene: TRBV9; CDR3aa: CASSVGGGYNEQFF; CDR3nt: TGTGCCAGCAGCGTAGGGGGTGGATACAATGAGCAGTTCTTC
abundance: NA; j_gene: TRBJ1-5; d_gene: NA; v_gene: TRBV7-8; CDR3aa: CASEPGLHSNQPQHF; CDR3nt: TGTGCCAGCGAGCCGGGACTCCATAGCAATCAGCCCCAGCATTTT
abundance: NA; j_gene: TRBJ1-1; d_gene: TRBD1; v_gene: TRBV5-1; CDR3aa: CASSTTGERSTEAFF; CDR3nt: TGCGCCAGCAGCACCACAGGGGAGAGAAGCACTGAAGCTTTCTTT
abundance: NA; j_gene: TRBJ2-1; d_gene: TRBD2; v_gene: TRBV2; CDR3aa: CASTGEGSYNEQFF; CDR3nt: TGTGCCAGCACGGGGGAGGGCTCCTACAATGAGCAGTTCTTC
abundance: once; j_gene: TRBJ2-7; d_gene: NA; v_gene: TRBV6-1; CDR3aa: CASSENPLGYEQYF; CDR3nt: TGTGCCAGCAGTGAGAACCCACTAGGTTACGAGCAGTACTTC
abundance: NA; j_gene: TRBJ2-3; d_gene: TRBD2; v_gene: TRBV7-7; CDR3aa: CASSSSGGPNTQYF; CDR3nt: TGTGCCAGCAGCTCCTCGGGAGGCCCGAATACGCAGTATTTT
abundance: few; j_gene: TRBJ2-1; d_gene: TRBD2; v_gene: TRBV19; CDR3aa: CASSDWTSGREGYNEQFF; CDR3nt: TGTGCCAGTAGTGACTGGACTAGCGGGAGGGAAGGCTACAATGAGCAGTTCTTC
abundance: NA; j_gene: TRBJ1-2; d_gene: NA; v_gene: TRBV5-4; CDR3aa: CASSLVRQPGDGYTF; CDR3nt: TGTGCCAGCAGCTTAGTTCGACAGCCTGGGGATGGCTACACCTTC
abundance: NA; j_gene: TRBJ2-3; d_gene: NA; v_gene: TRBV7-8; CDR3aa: CASSYRERADTQYF; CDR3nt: TGTGCCAGCAGCTACAGGGAGCGGGCAGATACGCAGTATTTT
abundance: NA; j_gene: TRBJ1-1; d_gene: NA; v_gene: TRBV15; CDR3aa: CATSRPGGLEAFF; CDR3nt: TGTGCCACCAGCCGCCCTGGGGGCCTTGAAGCTTTCTTT
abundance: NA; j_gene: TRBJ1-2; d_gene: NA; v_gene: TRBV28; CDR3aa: CASRSTRVWRVYGYTF; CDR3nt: TGTGCCAGCAGGAGTACCAGGGTGTGGAGGGTCTATGGCTACACCTTC
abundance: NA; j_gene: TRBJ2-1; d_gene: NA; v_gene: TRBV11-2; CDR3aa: CASSQGPYNEQFF; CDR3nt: TGTGCCAGCAGCCAAGGCCCGTACAATGAGCAGTTCTTC
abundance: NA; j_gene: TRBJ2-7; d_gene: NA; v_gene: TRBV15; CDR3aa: CATSRGFSSYEQYF; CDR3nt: TGTGCCACCAGCAGGGGTTTTAGCTCCTACGAGCAGTACTTC
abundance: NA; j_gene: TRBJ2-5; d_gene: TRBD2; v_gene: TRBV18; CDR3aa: CASSPGLAGQETQYF; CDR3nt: TGTGCCAGCTCACCTGGACTAGCGGGACAAGAGACCCAGTACTTC
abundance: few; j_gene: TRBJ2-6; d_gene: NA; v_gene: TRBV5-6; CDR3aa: CASSSPRAGANVLTF; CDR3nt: TGTGCCAGCAGCTCTCCTAGAGCTGGGGCCAACGTCCTGACTTTC
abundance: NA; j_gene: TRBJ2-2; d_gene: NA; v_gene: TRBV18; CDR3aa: CASSPQGHGELFF; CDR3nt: TGTGCCAGCTCACCACAGGGTCACGGGGAGCTGTTTTTT
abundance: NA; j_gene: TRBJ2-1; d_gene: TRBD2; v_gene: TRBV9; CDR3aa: CASSVAGDAYNEQFF; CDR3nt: TGTGCCAGCAGCGTGGCGGGAGACGCCTACAATGAGCAGTTCTTC
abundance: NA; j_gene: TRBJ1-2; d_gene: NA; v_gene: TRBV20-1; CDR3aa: CSPAQDGYTF; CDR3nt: TGCAGCCCCGCGCAGGATGGCTACACCTTC
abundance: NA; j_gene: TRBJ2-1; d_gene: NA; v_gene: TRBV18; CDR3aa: CASSQDTSYNEQFF; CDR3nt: TGTGCCAGCTCACAGGACACCTCCTACAATGAGCAGTTCTTC